These T cell receptor beta chains were read from a single sample in a study of post-analysis software for immune sequencing data. TCRdb redid the calling of the PCR reads with MiXCR, one entry per CDR3 protein. Among more than 450,000 distinct CDR3 sequences, approximately 31% were seen once, and the ten largest hold around 6%. Sequenced: blood. These receptors all come from a girl aged 2-17 years with multiple sclerosis. CDR3s include the opening cysteine and the closing phenylalanine or tryptophan. Each record gives: V gene, J gene, CDR3 length, D gene, clone size, CDR3 DNA, CDR3 protein. A D gene is named only where the DNA matches it firmly. Not all rows give a size; the values are once, few, many and, for expanded clones, a class.

V gene: TRBV3-1; J gene: TRBJ2-1; CDR3 length: 17; D gene: TRBD2; clone size: few; CDR3 DNA: TGTGCCAGCAGCCAAGAGGGGACTAGCGGGCTGTACAATGAGCAGTTCTTC; CDR3 protein: CASSQEGTSGLYNEQFF
V gene: TRBV6-6; J gene: TRBJ1-5; CDR3 length: 17; D gene: -; clone size: few; CDR3 DNA: TGTGCCAGCAGTCCCTACCGGGGGGCCAGGGCGCCGCTCCTCCAGCATTTT; CDR3 protein: CASSPYRGARAPLLQHF
V gene: TRBV9; J gene: TRBJ1-5; CDR3 length: 16; D gene: -; clone size: -; CDR3 DNA: TGTGCCAGCAGCGCCCACCGTAATACTAGCAATCAGCCCCAGCATTTT; CDR3 protein: CASSAHRNTSNQPQHF
V gene: TRBV11-2; J gene: TRBJ2-7; CDR3 length: 13; D gene: TRBD1; clone size: -; CDR3 DNA: TGTGCCAGCAGCTATGCAGGGGGTGTGGAGCAGTACTTC; CDR3 protein: CASSYAGGVEQYF
V gene: TRBV11-3; J gene: TRBJ2-3; CDR3 length: 15; D gene: TRBD1; clone size: few; CDR3 DNA: TGTGCCAGCAGCCTCGGACAGGGAGACACAGATACGCAGTATTTT; CDR3 protein: CASSLGQGDTDTQYF
V gene: TRBV29-1; J gene: TRBJ2-1; CDR3 length: 12; D gene: TRBD2; clone size: many; CDR3 DNA: TGCAGCGCTTTACTAGCGGGGAATGAGCAGTTCTTC; CDR3 protein: CSALLAGNEQFF
V gene: TRBV4-1; J gene: TRBJ2-5; CDR3 length: 14; D gene: -; clone size: -; CDR3 DNA: TGCGCCAGCAGCCAACCGGCCGAGCGGGAGACCCAGTACTTC; CDR3 protein: CASSQPAERETQYF
V gene: TRBV20-1; J gene: TRBJ2-5; CDR3 length: 16; D gene: TRBD1; clone size: few; CDR3 DNA: TGCAGTGCCATTAGACCCGACCCTCAGGGGGCCGAGACCCAGTACTTC; CDR3 protein: CSAIRPDPQGAETQYF
V gene: TRBV5-1; J gene: TRBJ2-5; CDR3 length: 15; D gene: -; clone size: -; CDR3 DNA: TGCGCCAGCAGCTTCCCCGGTGGGGGGCACGAGACCCAGTACTTC; CDR3 protein: CASSFPGGGHETQYF
V gene: TRBV5-1; J gene: TRBJ2-1; CDR3 length: 15; D gene: -; clone size: once; CDR3 DNA: TGCGCCAGCAGCTTAAGTGCAGGTGGGGGCAATGAGCAGTTCTTC; CDR3 protein: CASSLSAGGGNEQFF
V gene: TRBV6-1; J gene: TRBJ1-6; CDR3 length: 13; D gene: -; clone size: few; CDR3 DNA: TGTGCCAGCCTCGACGCTGGCAATTCACCCCTCCACTTT; CDR3 protein: CASLDAGNSPLHF
V gene: TRBV15; J gene: TRBJ2-7; CDR3 length: 15; D gene: TRBD1; clone size: -; CDR3 DNA: TGTGCCACCAGCAGAGGATGGGGACAGTCTGTCGAGCAGTACTTC; CDR3 protein: CATSRGWGQSVEQYF
V gene: TRBV20-1; J gene: TRBJ2-3; CDR3 length: 13; D gene: -; clone size: -; CDR3 DNA: TGCAGTGCTCAGAAGGAGAACACAGATACGCAGTATTTT; CDR3 protein: CSAQKENTDTQYF
V gene: TRBV12-3/TRBV12-4; J gene: TRBJ2-1; CDR3 length: 12; D gene: -; clone size: -; CDR3 DNA: TGTGCCAGTAGTTGGGTTTCGGTGGAGCAGTTCTTC; CDR3 protein: CASSWVSVEQFF
V gene: TRBV6-1; J gene: TRBJ1-1; CDR3 length: 13; D gene: -; clone size: -; CDR3 DNA: TGTGCCAGCAGTGAGCGGCTGAACACTGAAGCTTTCTTT; CDR3 protein: CASSERLNTEAFF
V gene: TRBV12-3/TRBV12-4; J gene: TRBJ2-3; CDR3 length: 16; D gene: TRBD2; clone size: -; CDR3 DNA: TGTGCCAGCAGTTTAGCGACTAGCGGGGGGGCAGATACGCAGTATTTT; CDR3 protein: CASSLATSGGADTQYF
V gene: TRBV12-3/TRBV12-4; J gene: TRBJ1-5; CDR3 length: 15; D gene: -; clone size: -; CDR3 DNA: TGTGCCAGCAGTTTAGATACGCCAGGCAATCAGCCCCAGCATTTT; CDR3 protein: CASSLDTPGNQPQHF
V gene: TRBV9; J gene: TRBJ1-2; CDR3 length: 13; D gene: TRBD1; clone size: -; CDR3 DNA: TGTGCCAGCAGCGACGGGACAGCCTATGGCTACGCCTTC; CDR3 protein: CASSDGTAYGYAF
V gene: TRBV5-1; J gene: TRBJ2-3; CDR3 length: 14; D gene: -; clone size: few; CDR3 DNA: TGCGCCAGCAGCTTGAACTACCTCACAGATACGCAGTATTTT; CDR3 protein: CASSLNYLTDTQYF
V gene: TRBV12-3/TRBV12-4; J gene: TRBJ1-2; CDR3 length: 12; D gene: -; clone size: -; CDR3 DNA: TGTGCCAGCAGTTTGCGGGGAGAGGGCTACACCTTC; CDR3 protein: CASSLRGEGYTF
V gene: TRBV20-1; J gene: TRBJ2-5; CDR3 length: 14; D gene: -; clone size: few; CDR3 DNA: TGCAGTGCTAGAGTCGGCAGGGCCCAAGAGACCCAGTACTTC; CDR3 protein: CSARVGRAQETQYF
V gene: TRBV25-1; J gene: TRBJ1-4; CDR3 length: 14; D gene: -; clone size: -; CDR3 DNA: TGTGCCAGCAGCCAAAAAGGGACTAATGAAAAACTGTTTTTT; CDR3 protein: CASSQKGTNEKLFF
V gene: TRBV7-9; J gene: TRBJ2-1; CDR3 length: 12; D gene: -; clone size: once; CDR3 DNA: TGTACCAGCAGCCTTAACGGGGTTGAGCAGTTCTTC; CDR3 protein: CTSSLNGVEQFF
V gene: TRBV9; J gene: TRBJ2-3; CDR3 length: 14; D gene: -; clone size: -; CDR3 DNA: TGTGCCAGCAGCGGATGGTCCAACACAGATACGCAGTATTTT; CDR3 protein: CASSGWSNTDTQYF
V gene: TRBV5-1; J gene: TRBJ2-3; CDR3 length: 13; D gene: -; clone size: few; CDR3 DNA: TGCGCCAGCAGCTCCACTATCGCGGGTACGCAGTATTTT; CDR3 protein: CASSSTIAGTQYF
V gene: TRBV5-1; J gene: TRBJ2-3; CDR3 length: 14; D gene: TRBD1; clone size: few; CDR3 DNA: TGCGCCAGCAGCTTTGACAGGGCCGGAGGTACGCAGTATTTT; CDR3 protein: CASSFDRAGGTQYF